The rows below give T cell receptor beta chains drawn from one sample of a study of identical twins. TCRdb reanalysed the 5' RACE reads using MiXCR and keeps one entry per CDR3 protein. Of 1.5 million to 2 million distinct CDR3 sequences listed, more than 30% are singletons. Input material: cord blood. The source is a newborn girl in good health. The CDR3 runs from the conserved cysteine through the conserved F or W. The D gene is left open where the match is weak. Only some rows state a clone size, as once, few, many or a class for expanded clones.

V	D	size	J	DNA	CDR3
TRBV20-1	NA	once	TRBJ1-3	TGCAGTGCTAGGGACAGAAAAACTGGAAACACCATATATTTT	CSARDRKTGNTIYF
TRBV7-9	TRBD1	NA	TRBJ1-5	TGTGCCAGCAGCGTAGCCGGACAGGGCAATCAGCCCCAGCATTTT	CASSVAGQGNQPQHF
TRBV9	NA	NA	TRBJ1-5	TGTGCCAGCAGCCCTCCTCGCAATCAGCCCCAGCATTTT	CASSPPRNQPQHF
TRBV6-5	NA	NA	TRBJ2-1	TGTGCCAGCAGTTTCCCGCCTCGTGACCCTGAGCAGTTCTTC	CASSFPPRDPEQFF
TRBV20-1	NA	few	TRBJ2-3	TGCAGTGCGGCCCACACAGATACGCAGTATTTT	CSAAHTDTQYF
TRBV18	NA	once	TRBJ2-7	TGTGCCAGCTCACAGTCAGGGGGGAACCACGAGCAGTACTTC	CASSQSGGNHEQYF
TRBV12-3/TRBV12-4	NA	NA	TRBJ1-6	TGTGCCAGCAGTTTAGTGGGGCGAAGAAATTCACCCCTCCACTTT	CASSLVGRRNSPLHF
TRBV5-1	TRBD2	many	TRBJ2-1	TGTGCCAGCAGTTTAGCGGGAGGGGGCAATGAGCAGTTCTTC	CASSLAGGGNEQFF
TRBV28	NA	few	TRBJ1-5	TGTGCCAGCAGGCGCAGTGACAGGCTTCAGCCCCAGCATTTT	CASRRSDRLQPQHF
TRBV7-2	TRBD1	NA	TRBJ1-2	TGTGCCAGCAGCCCGGGGCGGACAGGGAAGGTCTATGGCTACACCTTC	CASSPGRTGKVYGYTF
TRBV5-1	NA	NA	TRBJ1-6	TGCGCCAGCAGCAGGGACGGGGATAATTCACCCCTCCACTTT	CASSRDGDNSPLHF
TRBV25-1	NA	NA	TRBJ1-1	TGTGCCAGCAGCTCGTCTGGGGCGAACACTGAAGCTTTCTTT	CASSSSGANTEAFF
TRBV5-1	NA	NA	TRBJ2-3	TGCGCCAGCAGCTTGATCCCCGCAGCGCCGGTCACAGATACGCAGTATTTT	CASSLIPAAPVTDTQYF
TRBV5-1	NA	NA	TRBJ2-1	TGCGCCAGCAGCCTGGGACGGGGCTTAGACAATGAGCAGTTCTTC	CASSLGRGLDNEQFF
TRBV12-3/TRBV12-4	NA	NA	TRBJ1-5	TGTGCCAGCAGTTTAAGTCCCACTCACAGGGGCAATCAGCCCCAGCATTTT	CASSLSPTHRGNQPQHF
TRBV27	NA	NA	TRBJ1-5	TGTGCCACCGGGCCGGGAGGAGGAAATCAGCCCCAGCATTTT	CATGPGGGNQPQHF
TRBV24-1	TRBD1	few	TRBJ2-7	TGTGCCACCAGCAAAACGGGGACAGGGGGAATCTACGAGCAGTACTTC	CATSKTGTGGIYEQYF
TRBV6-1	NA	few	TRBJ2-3	TGTGCCAGCAGTGAAGTAAGGGTAGATACGCAGTATTTT	CASSEVRVDTQYF
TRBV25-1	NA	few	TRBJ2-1	TGTGCCAGCAGTTCCAATTCCGGGACAAGGGTCTTCAATGAGCAGTTCTTC	CASSSNSGTRVFNEQFF
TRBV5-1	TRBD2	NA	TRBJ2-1	TGCGCCAGCAGCTTCACTAGCGGGAGGCGCTCCTACAATGAGCAGTTCTTC	CASSFTSGRRSYNEQFF
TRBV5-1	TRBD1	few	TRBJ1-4	TGCGCCAGCAGCTTGGCCGTAGGGGGCACTGAAAAACTGTTTTTT	CASSLAVGGTEKLFF
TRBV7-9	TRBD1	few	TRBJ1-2	TGTGCCAGCAGCTTACCTCAGGGGGGCACCTTC	CASSLPQGGTF
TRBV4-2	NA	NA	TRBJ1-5	TGTGCCAGCAGCGATCTCACCCGGGGCAGCAATCAGCCCCAGCATTTT	CASSDLTRGSNQPQHF
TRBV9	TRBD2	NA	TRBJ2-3	TGTGCCAGCAGCGTAGAAGGAGCGGGGGGGCCGGATAGCACAGATACGCAGTATTTT	CASSVEGAGGPDSTDTQYF
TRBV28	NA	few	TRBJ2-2	TGTGCCAGCAGCGGACACACCGGGGAGCTGTTTTTT	CASSGHTGELFF
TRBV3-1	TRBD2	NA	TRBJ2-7	TGTGCCAGCAGCCAAGGGGCGGGAGAGTACGAGCAGTACTTC	CASSQGAGEYEQYF
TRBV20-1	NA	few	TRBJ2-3	TGCAGTGCTCCCCCCGGGGGAGTAGCAGTCACAGATACGCAGTATTTT	CSAPPGGVAVTDTQYF
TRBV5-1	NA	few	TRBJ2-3	TGCGCCAGCAGCTCCCGACTAGTCGGGCTAGGAGATACGCAGTATTTT	CASSSRLVGLGDTQYF
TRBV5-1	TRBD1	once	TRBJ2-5	TGCGCCAGCAGCACCTCCGGGACAGGGGAAAAGACCCAGTACTTC	CASSTSGTGEKTQYF
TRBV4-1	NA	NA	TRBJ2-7	TGCGCCAGCAGCTACCGGGACGGCCTCTACGAGCAGTACTTC	CASSYRDGLYEQYF
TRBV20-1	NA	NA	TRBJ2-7	TGCAGTGCTAGGCTCAGGAACTCCTACGAGCAGTACTTC	CSARLRNSYEQYF
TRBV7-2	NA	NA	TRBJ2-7	TGTGCCAGCAGCTTCATTAGCTCCTACAATGAGCAGTACTTC	CASSFISSYNEQYF
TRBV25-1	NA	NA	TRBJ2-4	TGTGCCAGCAGTGAATCCCGCTTAGCCAAAAACATTCAGTACTTC	CASSESRLAKNIQYF
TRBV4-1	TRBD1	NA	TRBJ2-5	TGCGCCAGCAGCCCTTGGACAGGTATCAGGGATGAGCAGTACTTC	CASSPWTGIRDEQYF
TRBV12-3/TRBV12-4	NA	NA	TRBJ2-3	TGTGCCAGCAGTGGAGCTCTTATGGGCGGCAGCACAGATACTCAGTATTTT	CASSGALMGGSTDTQYF
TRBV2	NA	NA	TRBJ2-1	TGTGCCAGCAAGGGGGGATTAGGACCCACGGATGGGCAGTTCTTC	CASKGGLGPTDGQFF
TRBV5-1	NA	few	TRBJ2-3	TGCGCCAGCAGCCGACCCGGTAGGAGCGGGACAGATACGCAGTATTTT	CASSRPGRSGTDTQYF
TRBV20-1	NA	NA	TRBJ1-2	TGCAGTTCCCCGATGGGGGTAAACTATGGCTACACCTTC	CSSPMGVNYGYTF
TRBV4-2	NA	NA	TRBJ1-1	TGTGCCAGCAGCCAAGTTGGGCAGATCATGAGCACTGAAGCTTTCTTT	CASSQVGQIMSTEAFF
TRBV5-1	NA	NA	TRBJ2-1	TGCGCCAGCAGCGCTGGGTGGGGGGCAGCCTACAATGAGCAGTTCTTC	CASSAGWGAAYNEQFF
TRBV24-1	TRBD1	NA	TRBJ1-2	TGTGCCACCAGTGATCATAGACAGGGTGGAAATTGCTACACCTTC	CATSDHRQGGNCYTF
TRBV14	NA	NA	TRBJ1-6	TGTGCCAGCAGCCAAGGGGGCCAGGGGCGGAGGAATTCACCCCTCCACTTT	CASSQGGQGRRNSPLHF
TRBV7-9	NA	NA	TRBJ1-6	TGTGCCAGCAGCCCCGCCGGAATGGATAATTCACCCCTCCACTTT	CASSPAGMDNSPLHF
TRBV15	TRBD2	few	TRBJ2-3	TGTGCCACCAGCAGTACTAGCGGGAGGGGCACAGATACGCAGTATTTT	CATSSTSGRGTDTQYF
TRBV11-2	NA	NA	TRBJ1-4	TGTGCCAGCAGCACCTACAGGGCGGTTAATGAAAAACTGTTTTTT	CASSTYRAVNEKLFF
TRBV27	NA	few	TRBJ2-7	TGTGCCAGCTCTCGGAACAACCTCTACGAGCAGTACTTC	CASSRNNLYEQYF
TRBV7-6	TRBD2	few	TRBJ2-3	TGTGCCAGCAGCTTTGGTAGCGGGAGAACAGATACGCAGTATTTT	CASSFGSGRTDTQYF
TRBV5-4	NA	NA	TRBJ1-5	TGTGCCAGCAGTTTGGACGGGGGGGCCGATCAGCCCCAGCATTTT	CASSLDGGADQPQHF
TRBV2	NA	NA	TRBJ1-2	TGTGCCAGCAGTGTCGGGCAAAACTACACCTTC	CASSVGQNYTF
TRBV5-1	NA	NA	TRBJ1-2	TGCGCCAGTTCGACAGGACTTTATGGCTACACCTTC	CASSTGLYGYTF